These T cell receptor beta chains were read from a single sample in a study of post-analysis software for immune sequencing data. Each CDR3 protein is one row after TCRdb ran MiXCR on the PCR reads. The repertoire has around 710,000 distinct CDR3 sequences, 46% of them found once; the top ten carry 4.9%. Sequenced: blood. These TCRs come from a girl aged 10-17 years with multiple sclerosis. Both conserved end residues are part of each CDR3. Each record gives: D gene, clone size, V gene, J gene, CDR3 DNA, CDR3 protein. D genes are given only for firm matches. The size of a clone is reported for some rows only, either as once, few or many, or as a class for expanded clones.

.	.	TRBV24-1	TRBJ2-5	TGTGCCACCAGTGATTTGGAGGGGGAGACCCAGTACTTC	CATSDLEGETQYF
.	.	TRBV20-1	TRBJ2-7	TGCAGTGCTAGAGCCGGGGACGGCTCCTACGAGCAGTACTTC	CSARAGDGSYEQYF
TRBD1	few	TRBV6-5	TRBJ2-7	TGTGCCAGCAGTCCATGGACAGGCTACGAGCAGTACTTC	CASSPWTGYEQYF
TRBD2	.	TRBV2	TRBJ2-1	TGTGCCAGCCCGGGGAGGGACAATGAGCAGTTCTTC	CASPGRDNEQFF
TRBD2	few	TRBV12-3/TRBV12-4	TRBJ2-1	TGTGCCAGCAGACTAGCGGGATACGATGAGCAGTTCTTC	CASRLAGYDEQFF
TRBD2	once	TRBV20-1	TRBJ2-2	TGCAGTGCCCCTAGCGGGGGTGGGGAGCTGTTTTTT	CSAPSGGGELFF
.	many	TRBV20-1	TRBJ2-7	TGCAGTGCTAGAGGAGGCTACTCCTACGAGCAGTACTTC	CSARGGYSYEQYF
.	few	TRBV7-2	TRBJ2-7	TGTACCAGCAGCTTAGAGACTTACCCCTCCGAGCAGTACTTC	CTSSLETYPSEQYF
.	many	TRBV28	TRBJ2-5	TGTGCCAGCAGCCCTCCGGGACACCAAGAGACCCAGTACTTC	CASSPPGHQETQYF
TRBD1	.	TRBV7-2	TRBJ2-1	TGTGCCAGCAGCTTAGATGTACCGGGACAGGCCTACAATGAGCAGTTCTTC	CASSLDVPGQAYNEQFF
TRBD2	.	TRBV10-3	TRBJ2-7	TGTGCCACCACATACGGCGCGGGAGGGCCCTACGAGCAGTACTTC	CATTYGAGGPYEQYF
TRBD1	.	TRBV12-3/TRBV12-4	TRBJ2-7	TGTGCCAGCAGTTCATCGGTGGGACAGGGCTACGAGCAGTACTTC	CASSSSVGQGYEQYF
TRBD1	few	TRBV27	TRBJ2-7	TGTGCCAGCTCCTGGGACAGGTCCTACGAGCAGTACTTC	CASSWDRSYEQYF
.	few	TRBV25-1	TRBJ1-2	TGTGCCAGCAGTGGACGGGCCCTCAGGGGAGGCTATGGCTACACCTTC	CASSGRALRGGYGYTF
.	.	TRBV7-6	TRBJ2-3	TGTGCCAGCAGCCCTATTCGGCCTAACACAGATACGCAGTATTTT	CASSPIRPNTDTQYF
.	.	TRBV5-1	TRBJ2-3	TGCGCCAGCAGCTTGGATGCGGGGGCAGGGCAGTATTTT	CASSLDAGAGQYF
TRBD1	.	TRBV7-6	TRBJ2-1	TGTGCCAGCAGGGCCGGGACAGAGCCTTGGGGTGAGCAGTTCTTC	CASRAGTEPWGEQFF
.	.	TRBV24-1	TRBJ2-3	TGTGCCACCAGAGGACGGGAGTCAGATACGCAGTATTTT	CATRGRESDTQYF
.	once	TRBV2	TRBJ2-7	TGTGCCAGCAGTGAAGGGGTTTGGCTCGAGCAGTACTTC	CASSEGVWLEQYF
.	.	TRBV20-1	TRBJ1-5	TGCAGTGCCGAGGGAGGTGGTCAGCCCCAGCATTTT	CSAEGGGQPQHF
TRBD1	once	TRBV7-9	TRBJ2-7	TGTGCCAGCAGCCCCTTGGGGCAGGGGGTAAGGAACGAGCAGTACTTC	CASSPLGQGVRNEQYF
.	.	TRBV30	TRBJ2-1	TGCGCCTGGAGTACCTATGTGTTCTACAATGAGCAGTTCTTC	CAWSTYVFYNEQFF
.	.	TRBV9	TRBJ1-5	TGTGCCAGCAGCGTAGGGGTAGGCCTAAATCAGCCCCAGCATTTT	CASSVGVGLNQPQHF